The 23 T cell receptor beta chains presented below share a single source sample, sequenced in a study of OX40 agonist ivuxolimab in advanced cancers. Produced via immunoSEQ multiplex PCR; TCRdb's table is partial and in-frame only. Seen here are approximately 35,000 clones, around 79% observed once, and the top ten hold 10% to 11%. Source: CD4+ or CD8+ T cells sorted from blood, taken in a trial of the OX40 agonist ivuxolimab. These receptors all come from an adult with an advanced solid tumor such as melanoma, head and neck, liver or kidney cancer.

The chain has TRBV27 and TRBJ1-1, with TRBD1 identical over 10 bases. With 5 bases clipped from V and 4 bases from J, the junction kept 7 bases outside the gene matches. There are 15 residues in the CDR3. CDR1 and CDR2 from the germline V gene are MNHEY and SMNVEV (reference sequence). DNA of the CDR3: TGTGCCAGCAGTCCCTTGACAGGGGGCGGCACTGAAGCTTTCTTT. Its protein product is CASSPLTGGGTEAFF.

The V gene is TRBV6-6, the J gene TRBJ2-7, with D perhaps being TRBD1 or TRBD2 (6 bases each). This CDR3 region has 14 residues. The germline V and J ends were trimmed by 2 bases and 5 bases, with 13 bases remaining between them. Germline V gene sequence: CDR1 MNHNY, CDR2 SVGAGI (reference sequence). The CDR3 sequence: CASSYINGGNEQYF. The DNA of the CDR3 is TGTGCCAGCAGTTACATTAACGGGGGCAACGAGCAGTACTTC.

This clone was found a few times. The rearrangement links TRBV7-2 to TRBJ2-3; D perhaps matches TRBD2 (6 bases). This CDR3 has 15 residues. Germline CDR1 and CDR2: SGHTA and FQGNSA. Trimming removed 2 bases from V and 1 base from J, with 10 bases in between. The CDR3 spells CASSLMDYRTDTQYF. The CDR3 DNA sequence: TGTGCCAGCAGCTTAATGGACTACCGCACAGATACGCAGTATTTT.

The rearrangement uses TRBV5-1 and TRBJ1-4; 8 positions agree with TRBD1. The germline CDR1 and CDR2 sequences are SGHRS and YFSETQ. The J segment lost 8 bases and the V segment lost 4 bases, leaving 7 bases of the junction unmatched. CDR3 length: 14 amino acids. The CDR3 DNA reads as TGCGCCAGCAGCAGAGGACAGGGCGGAGAAAAACTGTTTTTT. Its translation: CASSRGQGGEKLFF.

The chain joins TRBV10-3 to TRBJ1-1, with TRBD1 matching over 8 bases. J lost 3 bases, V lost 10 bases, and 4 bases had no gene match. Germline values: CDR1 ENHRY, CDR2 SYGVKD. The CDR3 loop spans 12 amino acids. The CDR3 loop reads CASAGGHTEAFF. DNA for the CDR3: TGTGCCAGTGCAGGGGGCCACACTGAAGCTTTCTTT.

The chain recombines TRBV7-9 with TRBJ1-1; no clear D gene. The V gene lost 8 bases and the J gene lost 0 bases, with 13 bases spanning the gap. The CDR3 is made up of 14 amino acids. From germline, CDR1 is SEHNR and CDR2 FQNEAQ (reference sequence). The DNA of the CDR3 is TGTGCCAGCCTTGAGGATCTGATGAACACTGAAGCTTTCTTT. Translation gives CASLEDLMNTEAFF.

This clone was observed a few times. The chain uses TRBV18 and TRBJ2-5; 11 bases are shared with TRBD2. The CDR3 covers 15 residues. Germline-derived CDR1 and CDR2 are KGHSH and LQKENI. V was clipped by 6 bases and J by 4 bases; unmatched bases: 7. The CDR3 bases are TGTGCCAGCTCGACAGCACTAGCGGGGGTAGAGACCCAGTACTTC. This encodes CASSTALAGVETQYF.

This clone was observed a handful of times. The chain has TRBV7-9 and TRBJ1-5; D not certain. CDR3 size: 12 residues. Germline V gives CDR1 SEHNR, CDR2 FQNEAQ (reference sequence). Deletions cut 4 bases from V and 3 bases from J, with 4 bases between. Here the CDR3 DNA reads TGTGCCAGCAGCTCCGCCAATCAGCCCCAGCATTTT. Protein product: CASSSANQPQHF. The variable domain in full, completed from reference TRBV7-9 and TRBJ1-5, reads DTGVSQNPRHKITKRGQNVTFRCDPISEHNRLYWYRQTLGQGPEFLTYFQNEAQLEKSRLLSDRFSAERPKGSFSTLEIQRTEQGDSAMYLCASSSANQPQHFGDGTRLSIL.

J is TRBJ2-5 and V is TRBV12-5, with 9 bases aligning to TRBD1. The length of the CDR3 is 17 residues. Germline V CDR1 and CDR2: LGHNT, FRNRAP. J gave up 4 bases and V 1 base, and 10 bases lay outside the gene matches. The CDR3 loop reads CASGLGSGGGQGETQYF. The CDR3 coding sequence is TGTGCTAGTGGTTTGGGATCCGGAGGGGGACAGGGAGAGACCCAGTACTTC.

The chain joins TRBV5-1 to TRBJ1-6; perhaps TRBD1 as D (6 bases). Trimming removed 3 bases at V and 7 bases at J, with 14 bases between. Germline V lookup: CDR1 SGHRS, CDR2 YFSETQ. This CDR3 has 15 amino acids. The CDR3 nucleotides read TGCGCCAGCAGCTCTAACCTGAGGGGGAATTCACCCCTCCACTTT. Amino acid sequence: CASSSNLRGNSPLHF.

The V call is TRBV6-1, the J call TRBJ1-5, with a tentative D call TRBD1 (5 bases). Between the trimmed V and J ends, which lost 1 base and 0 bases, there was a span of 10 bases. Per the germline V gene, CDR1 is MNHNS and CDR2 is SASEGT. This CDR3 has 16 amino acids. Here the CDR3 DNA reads TGTGCCAGCAGTGAAGTTTTAGGGGATAGCAATCAGCCCCAGCATTTT. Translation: CASSEVLGDSNQPQHF.

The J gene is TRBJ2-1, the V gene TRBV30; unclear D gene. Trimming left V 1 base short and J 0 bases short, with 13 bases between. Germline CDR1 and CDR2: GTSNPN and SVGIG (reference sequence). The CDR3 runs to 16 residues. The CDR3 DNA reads TGTGCCTGGAGTGAATACTTCCTGAGCTCCTACAATGAGCAGTTCTTC. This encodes CAWSEYFLSSYNEQFF.

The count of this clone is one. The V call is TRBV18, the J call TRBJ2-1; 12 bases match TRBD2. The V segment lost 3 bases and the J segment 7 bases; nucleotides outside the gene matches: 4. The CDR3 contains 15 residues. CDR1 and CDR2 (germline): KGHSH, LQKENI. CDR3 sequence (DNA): TGTGCCAGCTCACCGGAACTAGCGGGGGGAAATGAGCAGTTCTTC. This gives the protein CASSPELAGGNEQFF.

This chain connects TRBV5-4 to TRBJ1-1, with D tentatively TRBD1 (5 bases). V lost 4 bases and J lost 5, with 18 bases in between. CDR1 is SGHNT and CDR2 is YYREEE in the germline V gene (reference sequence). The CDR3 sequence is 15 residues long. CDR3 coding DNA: TGTGCCAGCAGCCTGCCTAGTACAGGTTATACTGAAGCTTTCTTT. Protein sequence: CASSLPSTGYTEAFF.

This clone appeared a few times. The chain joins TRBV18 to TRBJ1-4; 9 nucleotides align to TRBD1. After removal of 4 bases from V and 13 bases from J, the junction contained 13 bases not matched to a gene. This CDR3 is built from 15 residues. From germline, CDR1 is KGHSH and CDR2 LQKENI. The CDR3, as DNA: TGTGCCAGCTCACTCGACAGGGGGGAAGAAAAGGGACTGTTTTTT. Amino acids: CASSLDRGEEKGLFF.

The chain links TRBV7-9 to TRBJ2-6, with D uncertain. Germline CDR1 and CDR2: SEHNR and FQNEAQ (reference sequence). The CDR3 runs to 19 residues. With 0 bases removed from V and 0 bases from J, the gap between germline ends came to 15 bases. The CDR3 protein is CASSLALDLKTSGANVLTF. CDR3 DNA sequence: TGTGCCAGCAGCTTAGCGCTGGATCTAAAGACCTCTGGGGCCAACGTCCTGACTTTC.

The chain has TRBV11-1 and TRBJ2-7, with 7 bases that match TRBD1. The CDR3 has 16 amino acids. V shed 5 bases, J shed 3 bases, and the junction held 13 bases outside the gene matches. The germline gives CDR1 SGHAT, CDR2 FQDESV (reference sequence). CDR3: CASSAPGGMDIYEQYF. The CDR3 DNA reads TGTGCCAGCAGCGCCCCAGGGGGTATGGATATCTACGAGCAGTACTTC.

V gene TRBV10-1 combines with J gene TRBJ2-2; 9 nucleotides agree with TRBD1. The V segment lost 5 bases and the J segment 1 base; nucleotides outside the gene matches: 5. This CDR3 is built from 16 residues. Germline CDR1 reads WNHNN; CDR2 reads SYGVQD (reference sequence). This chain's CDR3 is CASSLNRGRNTGELFF. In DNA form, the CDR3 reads TGCGCCAGCAGTCTCAACAGGGGGCGGAACACCGGGGAGCTGTTTTTT.

The CDR3 bases are TGTGCCTGGAGTGATGGCGGGGGGGGGAATGAGCAGTTCTTC. It codes for CAWSDGGGGNEQFF. The gene calls are TRBV30 and TRBJ2-1, with 9 bases aligning to TRBD2. The CDR3 extends over 14 amino acids. Losses at the gene ends were 1 base for V and 7 bases for J; bases not matched to a gene: 5. Germline CDR1 and CDR2: GTSNPN and SVGIG (reference sequence).

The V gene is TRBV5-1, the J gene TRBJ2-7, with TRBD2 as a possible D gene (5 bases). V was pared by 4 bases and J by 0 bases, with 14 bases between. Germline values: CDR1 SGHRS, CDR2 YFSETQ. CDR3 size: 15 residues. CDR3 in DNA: TGCGCCAGCAGCCCTGTGGAGGAAAGCTCCTACGAGCAGTACTTC. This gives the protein CASSPVEESSYEQYF.

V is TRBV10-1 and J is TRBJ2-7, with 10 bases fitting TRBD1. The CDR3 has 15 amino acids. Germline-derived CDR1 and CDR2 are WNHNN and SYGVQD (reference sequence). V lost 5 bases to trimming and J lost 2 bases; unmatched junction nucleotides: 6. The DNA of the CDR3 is TGCGCCAGCAGTAACCCGGGACAGGGGACCTACGAGCAGTACTTC. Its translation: CASSNPGQGTYEQYF.

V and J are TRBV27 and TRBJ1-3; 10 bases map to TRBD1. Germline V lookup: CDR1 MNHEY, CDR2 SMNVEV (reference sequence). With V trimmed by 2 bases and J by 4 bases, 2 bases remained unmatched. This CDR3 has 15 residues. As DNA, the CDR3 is TGTGCCAGCAGTTTAGACAGGGGGCGAGGAAACACCATATATTTT. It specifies CASSLDRGRGNTIYF.

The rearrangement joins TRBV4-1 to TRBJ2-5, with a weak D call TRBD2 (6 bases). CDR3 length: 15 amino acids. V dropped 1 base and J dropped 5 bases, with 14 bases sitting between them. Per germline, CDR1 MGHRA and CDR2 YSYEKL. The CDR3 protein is CASSQGSGGLETQYF. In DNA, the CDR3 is TGCGCCAGCAGCCAAGGGTCTGGAGGGCTCGAGACCCAGTACTTC.